These 5 T cell receptor beta chains came from one sample sequenced in a study of a mutant IDH1 vaccine in newly diagnosed glioma. Stated time point: week 11, during vaccination. Each dose delivered 300 ug of mutant IDH1 20-mer peptide subcutaneously with imiquimod. Their cognate antigens are unknown. TCRdb keeps only in-frame clones here, not all; method: immunoSEQ multiplex PCR. Among tens of thousands of clones listed, under 80% were seen once. The material sequenced was peripheral blood mononuclear cells (PBMCs), taken from a glioma patient whose treatment included an IDH1 peptide vaccine. The receptor source for this set is a young man with glioma. Some clones in this sample may be carry-over from other donors' samples.

This clone appeared once. The V call is TRBV2, the J call TRBJ1-1; D ambiguous. V was trimmed by 8 bases and J by 6 bases, leaving 13 bases between them. The CDR3 covers 12 residues. Per the germline V gene, CDR1 is SNHLY and CDR2 is FYNNEI. CDR3 residues: CASRSYSAEAFF. The DNA of the CDR3 is TGTGCCAGCCGCTCATATAGCGCTGAAGCTTTCTTT. Supplemented by reference TRBV2 and TRBJ1-1, the full variable domain reads EPEVTQTPSHQVTQMGQEVILRCVPISNHLYFYWYRQILGQKVEFLVSFYNNEISEKSEIFDDQFSVERPDGSNFTLKIRSTKLEDSAMYFCASRSYSAEAFFGQGTRLTVV.

The chain joins TRBV5-1 to TRBJ2-7, with a tentative D call TRBD1 (5 bases). V was cut by 2 bases and J by 2 bases, with 8 bases left in between. The V gene's germline CDR1 is SGHRS and CDR2 YFSETQ. There are 13 residues in the CDR3. The chain's CDR3 is CASSFDSTYEQYF. As DNA, the CDR3 is TGCGCCAGCAGCTTCGACAGTACCTACGAGCAGTACTTC.

The chain is built from TRBV7-2 and TRBJ2-7, with D perhaps TRBD1 (5 bases). The CDR3 totals 14 residues. The V gene lost 3 bases and the J gene lost 6 bases, with 15 bases spanning the gap. From germline, CDR1 is SGHTA and CDR2 FQGNSA. The CDR3 region is CASSFGHEVGEQYF. The CDR3 bases are TGTGCCAGCAGCTTCGGACATGAGGTCGGCGAGCAGTACTTC.

V gene TRBV4-2 combines with J gene TRBJ1-5, with D perhaps TRBD1 (5 bases). This CDR3 has 14 residues. The germline CDR1 and CDR2 sequences are LGHNA and YNFKEQ. Trimming took 4 bases from V and 4 from J, leaving 11 bases between them. CDR3 bases: TGTGCCAGCAGCCTCGACAGTTTTAATCAGCCCCAGCATTTT. It yields the protein CASSLDSFNQPQHF.

This clone showed up just a few times. The J gene is TRBJ2-3, the V gene TRBV5-5, with unresolved D. This CDR3 region has 14 residues. Trimming cost V 7 bases and J 0 bases, with 12 bases left between them. CDR1 and CDR2 from the germline V gene are SGHKS and YYEKEE (reference sequence). The CDR3 bases are TGTGCCAGCCTAGTTGGCCCTAGCACAGATACGCAGTATTTT. This encodes CASLVGPSTDTQYF.